Listed below are T cell receptor beta chains from one sample, sequenced in a study of CD8 T cells in ankylosing spondylitis. MiXCR was run by TCRdb on the 5' RACE reads, yielding one entry per CDR3 protein. The repertoire holds 250,000 or so distinct CDR3 sequences, with approximately 20% as singletons. The sequenced sample consisted of blood, either unsorted or a sorted T cell fraction (not recorded which). These receptors all come from a male donor with ankylosing spondylitis or in good health (not recorded which). Each CDR3 is given without its conserved first and last residue.

>TRBJ2-5|TRBV7-9
ASSDGTSGRAQETQY
>TRBJ2-5|TRBV27
ASSSFSTAGEETQY
>TRBJ2-5|TRBV6-1
ASSPNGRYQETQY
>TRBJ2-1|TRBV20-1
SAKNQRYNEQF
>TRBJ2-2|TRBV5-1
ASSPMERERVITGELF
>TRBJ2-3|TRBV4-1
ASSQVSGVEGDTQY
>TRBJ1-5|TRBV19
ASSMNAYSNQPQH
>TRBJ2-7|TRBV12-3/TRBV12-4
ASSWGFTYEQY
>TRBJ1-2|TRBV6-5
ASGTGGNGYT
>TRBJ2-2|TRBV27
ASSLYSVTGELF
>TRBJ1-4|TRBV6-1
ASSSRWATNEKLF
>TRBJ2-1|TRBV27
ASSLIQGYNEQF
>TRBJ2-7|TRBV27
ASSFAAVYEQY
>TRBJ2-1|TRBV12-3/TRBV12-4
ASSAGGAYNEQF
>TRBJ2-2|TRBV27
ASSPTANTGELF
>TRBJ2-1|TRBV4-2
ASSGQGDNEQF
>TRBJ2-1|TRBV7-3
ASSQGTGRDNEQF
>TRBJ2-1|TRBV29-1
SVEVLMGYNEQF
>TRBJ2-1|TRBV13
ASSLRPVNEQF
>TRBJ2-1|TRBV20-1
SAKQLSDSYNEQF
>TRBJ2-1|TRBV12-3/TRBV12-4
ASRSDRENEQF
>TRBJ2-2|TRBV6-5
ASSYSFGGNTGELF
>TRBJ2-4|TRBV9
ASSDPPGDAEGAVQY
>TRBJ2-7|TRBV10-3
GISASSTGYEQY
>TRBJ2-7|TRBV3-1
ASSQTSGDEQY
>TRBJ2-7|TRBV3-1
ASSQDLGLVGFEQY
>TRBJ2-7|TRBV7-8
ASSETSSGYEQY
>TRBJ2-7|TRBV4-1
ASSQGSGTGDEQY
>TRBJ2-7|TRBV29-1
SVETSEEYEQY
>TRBJ1-2|TRBV4-2
ASSQVTGGVNNYGYT
>TRBJ2-7|TRBV5-1
ASSFGMGEISYEQY
>TRBJ2-1|TRBV10-2
ASRGTSFSEQF
>TRBJ1-1|TRBV13
ASTKSDRAGEAF
>TRBJ1-4|TRBV4-1
ASSQVILQGDEKLF
>TRBJ2-1|TRBV12-3/TRBV12-4
ASSLRGDPYNEQF
>TRBJ2-3|TRBV29-1
SGSMGSTDTQY
>TRBJ2-2|TRBV6-1
ASSPTGDTGELF
>TRBJ2-1|TRBV20-1
SAHQRDGYNEQF
>TRBJ2-7|TRBV7-6
ASSPVVAGEGYEQY
>TRBJ1-1|TRBV12-3/TRBV12-4
ATQTGRTEAF
>TRBJ2-5|TRBV27
ASSSAGQETQY
>TRBJ2-6|TRBV20-1
SARETGNYLSGANVLT
>TRBJ1-5|TRBV5-1
ASSLGQTSNQPQH
>TRBJ2-1|TRBV29-1
SVVGIPKSSYNEQF
>TRBJ2-3|TRBV6-5
ASSLVADRRTDTQY
>TRBJ2-5|TRBV12-3/TRBV12-4
ASSLREQETQY
>TRBJ1-2|TRBV15
ATSRPDRASPNYGYT
>TRBJ2-5|TRBV4-3
ASSQDYRVEEQETQY
>TRBJ2-7|TRBV5-1
ASSWTASYEQY
>TRBJ2-5|TRBV28
ASSSGVETQY
>TRBJ2-1|TRBV29-1
SVVSNEQF
>TRBJ2-1|TRBV7-6
ASSLAQPGQGSYNEQF
>TRBJ2-7|TRBV29-1
SVVSLAGVEQY
>TRBJ2-2|TRBV5-6
ASSLGRPAGELF
>TRBJ2-1|TRBV29-1
SVAKTINEQF
>TRBJ2-3|TRBV7-2
ASSLGRADTQY
>TRBJ2-3|TRBV15
ATSRDLYAVGSGGSTDTQY
>TRBJ2-5|TRBV29-1
SVEYAGQETQY
>TRBJ2-7|TRBV5-1
SLTGGTSEEQY